Each of the 21 T cell receptor beta chains below was sequenced from the same sample in a study of T cell responses to AZD1222 COVID-19 vaccine. Libraries were prepared by immunoSEQ multiplex PCR; TCRdb keeps only in-frame clonotypes and omits some of them. The repertoire includes 85,000 to 95,000 clones, roughly 89% of them detected once, and over 7.5% sits in the top ten. This sample comprised peripheral blood, obtained on day 0 of AZD1222 vaccination. The receptors come from an adult in good health.

The rearrangement links TRBV2 to TRBJ1-5; D is ambiguous. The CDR3 sequence is 15 residues long. Per the germline V gene, CDR1 is SNHLY and CDR2 is FYNNEI. Trimming took 1 base from V and 0 from J, leaving 7 bases between them. In nucleotides, the CDR3 is TGTGCCAGCAGTGAAGGACATAATAGCAATCAGCCCCAGCATTTT. It yields the protein CASSEGHNSNQPQHF.

The V and J genes are TRBV6-2 or TRBV6-3 and TRBJ2-3; D gene unclear. The V gene lost 3 bases and the J gene lost 1 base, with 11 bases spanning the gap. The CDR3 contains 15 residues. Germline CDR1 is MNHEY and CDR2 is SVGEGT. The DNA of the CDR3 is TGTGCCAGCAGTTATCCGAGTGCCGGCACAGATACGCAGTATTTT. Translation gives CASSYPSAGTDTQYF.

The chain has TRBV6-1 and TRBJ2-1, with 8 bases matching TRBD2. Looked up from germline, CDR1 is MNHNS and CDR2 is SASEGT. Trimming removed 2 bases from V and 0 bases from J; junction bases left unmatched: 9. This CDR3 has 18 residues. For the CDR3, the DNA is TGTGCCAGCAGTGAATTAGGTAGCGGGGAAAGCTCCTACAATGAGCAGTTCTTC. Translation gives CASSELGSGESSYNEQFF.

The chain couples TRBV7-2 to TRBJ2-5, with D possibly being TRBD1 or TRBD2 (5 bases each). This CDR3 comprises 15 residues. Per the germline V gene, CDR1 is SGHTA and CDR2 is FQGNSA. V was clipped by 1 base and J by 5 bases, with 14 bases between them. The CDR3 bases are TGTGCCAGCAGCTTAGGAGGGGATGGCGGGGAGACCCAGTACTTC. It codes for CASSLGGDGGETQYF.

CDR3 DNA sequence: TGTGCCAGCAGCTTAATGTGGACTAGCGGGGATACGCAGTATTTT. Translated: CASSLMWTSGDTQYF. The chain couples TRBV7-6 to TRBJ2-3, with 11 bases aligning to TRBD2. Germline CDR1 SGHVS, CDR2 FNYEAQ. J lost 6 bases, V lost 2 bases, and 4 bases had no gene match. The CDR3 runs to 15 residues.

The chain joins TRBV4-1 to TRBJ1-2; TRBD1 might be the D (5 bases). This CDR3 comprises 17 residues. V gave up 3 bases and J gave up 1 base, with 18 bases separating them. Germline V gene lookup returns CDR1 MGHRA and CDR2 YSYEKL. The CDR3 DNA sequence: TGCGCCAGCAGCCAGCCCCGGAGCGGGAGGGGTAACTATGGCTACACCTTC. Protein product: CASSQPRSGRGNYGYTF.

This clone showed up just once. The chain recombines TRBV5-4 with TRBJ1-1; D unresolved. The germline V gene has CDR1 SGHNT and CDR2 YYREEE (reference sequence). This CDR3 has 12 amino acids. V was pared by 2 bases and J by 8 bases, with 10 bases between. The CDR3 sequence is CASSFRLTEAFF. CDR3 DNA sequence: TGTGCCAGCAGCTTTCGATTGACGGAAGCTTTCTTT.

This clone was found once. This chain connects TRBV29-1 to TRBJ2-7, with D possibly TRBD1 on 5 matching bases. Trimming stripped 4 bases from V and 3 bases from J, with 13 bases between. CDR1 and CDR2 (germline): SQVTM, ANQGSEA. The CDR3 is 13 residues long. Here the CDR3 reads CSVGATEVYEQYF. For the CDR3, the DNA is TGCAGCGTTGGCGCGACAGAGGTCTACGAGCAGTACTTC.

V and J are TRBV10-3 and TRBJ1-2; tentatively, D is TRBD1 (5 bases). Germline CDR1 reads ENHRY; CDR2 reads SYGVKD. There are 13 residues in the CDR3. V was trimmed by 7 bases and J by 2 bases, leaving 11 bases between them. The CDR3 loop is CAIMEGINYGYTF. The CDR3 DNA sequence: TGTGCCATCATGGAGGGGATAAACTATGGCTACACCTTC.

The chain combines TRBV10-3 with TRBJ2-7; perhaps TRBD1 as D (6 bases). This CDR3 is built from 15 residues. Germline-derived CDR1 and CDR2 are ENHRY and SYGVKD. V lost 6 bases and J 2 bases, leaving 17 bases between the germline ends. The CDR3 DNA reads as TGTGCCATCAGCCCCCAGGGTGAGGGGGCCTACGAGCAGTACTTC. This encodes CAISPQGEGAYEQYF.

The V and J genes are TRBV3-1 (or the pseudogene TRBV3-2) and TRBJ1-2; D not resolved. This CDR3 is built from 15 residues. Germline V gives CDR1 LGHDT, CDR2 YNNKEL (reference sequence). V shed 4 bases and J shed 8 bases, with 20 bases lying between them. CDR3 coding DNA: TGTGCCAGCAGCCCAATTCGGTTTTGGCTTTGGGGCTACACCTTC. Amino acid sequence: CASSPIRFWLWGYTF.

This rearrangement joins TRBV7-9 to TRBJ2-7; D perhaps matches TRBD1 (5 bases). Per the germline V gene, CDR1 is SEHNR and CDR2 is FQNEAQ (reference sequence). The CDR3 covers 14 residues. Trimming shortened V by 2 bases and J by 7 bases, and 15 bases separated the two germline ends. This chain's CDR3 is CASSLSRQGREQYF. CDR3 coding DNA: TGTGCCAGCAGCTTATCTCGCCAGGGCCGGGAGCAGTACTTC.

The J gene is TRBJ2-2, the V gene TRBV9; a weak D match, TRBD1 (5 bases). The CDR3 runs 15 residues. Germline assignment: CDR1 SGDLS and CDR2 YYNGEE. Trimming stripped 4 bases from V and 3 bases from J, with 13 bases between. DNA of the CDR3: TGTGCCAGCAGCCCTGGGGCAAGCGACACCGGGGAGCTGTTTTTT. Protein: CASSPGASDTGELFF.

The V call is TRBV13, the J call TRBJ2-2; weak D call: TRBD1 (5 bases). V dropped 2 bases and J dropped 8 bases, with 6 bases sitting between them. Looked up from germline, CDR1 is PRHDT and CDR2 is FYEKMQ (reference sequence). The CDR3 length is 12 residues. The CDR3 region is CASSLRQGELFF. The CDR3 DNA follows: TGTGCCAGCAGCTTAAGACAGGGGGAGCTGTTTTTT. Drawing the rest from reference TRBV13 and TRBJ2-2, the complete variable domain is AAGVIQSPRHLIKEKRETATLKCYPIPRHDTVYWYQQGPGQDPQFLISFYEKMQSDKGSIPDRFSAQQFSDYHSELNMSSLELGDSALYFCASSLRQGELFFGEGSRLTVL.

The genes are TRBV5-1 and TRBJ2-2, with 8 bases that match TRBD2. J was trimmed by 4 bases and V by 0 bases; bases with no gene match: 5. Germline CDR1 SGHRS, CDR2 YFSETQ. The CDR3 runs 16 residues. CDR3 sequence (DNA): TGCGCCAGCAGCTTGGCCGTTAGCGGGGTCACCGGGGAGCTGTTTTTT. Its protein product is CASSLAVSGVTGELFF. The whole variable domain, filled in from reference TRBV5-1 and TRBJ2-2, reads KAGVTQTPRYLIKTRGQQVTLSCSPISGHRSVSWYQQTPGQGLQFLFEYFSETQRNKGNFPGRFSGRQFSNSRSEMNVSTLELGDSALYLCASSLAVSGVTGELFFGEGSRLTVL.

The chain uses TRBV12-3 or TRBV12-4 and TRBJ2-1; D tentatively fits TRBD1 or TRBD2 (5 bases each). The ends were cut back, 6 bases at V and 9 bases at J, with 12 bases in the middle. The CDR3 runs to 12 residues. The DNA of the CDR3 is TGTGCCAGCAGCCCCCGGGGCGGTGAGCAGTTCTTC. It is translated as CASSPRGGEQFF.

In this sample, this clone turned up once. The genes are TRBV6-6 and TRBJ2-4; 8 bases align to TRBD2. The V gene's germline CDR1 is MNHNY and CDR2 SVGAGI (reference sequence). The CDR3 sequence is 16 residues long. V was clipped by 6 bases and J by 7 bases; unmatched bases: 14. The CDR3 reads CASSPMIAGILNIQYF. The CDR3 DNA reads TGTGCCAGCAGCCCCATGATAGCGGGGATCTTGAACATTCAGTACTTC.

V gene TRBV3-1 (or the pseudogene TRBV3-2) combines with J gene TRBJ1-2; possible D gene TRBD1, 6 bases. V was cut by 1 base and J by 6 bases, with 12 bases left in between. The germline V gene has CDR1 LGHDT and CDR2 YNNKEL (reference sequence). The CDR3 has 14 residues. The CDR3 DNA reads TGTGCCAGCAGCCAAGTAGGGACAACCCATGGCTACACCTTC. Protein: CASSQVGTTHGYTF.

This sequence joins TRBV6-2 or TRBV6-3 and TRBJ2-5, with D perhaps assigned TRBD1 or TRBD2 (6 bases each). There are 16 residues in the CDR3. Trimming took off 2 bases at V and 0 bases at J, with 13 bases between the two ends. Looked up from germline, CDR1 is MNHEY and CDR2 is SVGEGT. CDR3 nucleotides: TGTGCCAGCAGTTACGGGGGCGGGGACCACCAAGAGACCCAGTACTTC. This codes for CASSYGGGDHQETQYF.

The chain employs TRBV5-6 and TRBJ1-1, with 9 positions matching TRBD1. Germline CDR1 SGHDT, CDR2 YYEEEE. The CDR3 contains 17 residues. V shed 0 bases, J shed 2 bases, and the junction held 8 bases outside the gene matches. CDR3 amino acids: CASSLALTGGRNTEAFF. CDR3 nucleotide sequence: TGTGCCAGCAGCTTGGCCCTAACAGGGGGCCGCAACACTGAAGCTTTCTTT.

This chain connects TRBV6-1 to TRBJ2-7; D remains ambiguous. Germline V gene sequence: CDR1 MNHNS, CDR2 SASEGT. Deletions cut 5 bases from V and 0 bases from J, with 8 bases between. The CDR3 length is 13 residues. CDR3 sequence (DNA): TGTGCCAGCAGTCTACTGCCCTCCTACGAGCAGTACTTC. It translates to CASSLLPSYEQYF.